This T cell receptor beta chain derives from a study of cytomegalovirus exposure and HLA in healthy donors. Overall study findings and caveats: The study recorded 150 to 200 TCR beta chains that were cytomegalovirus-associated. In a later analysis, TCR beta V- and J-gene trimming was associated with a missense DCLRE1C variant. TCR beta V segments were, for the most part, productive about 87% or about 30% of the time in an earlier analysis. TRBV6-2, TRBV6-3 and some other V segments were excluded as indistinguishable.

The PCR made use of 60 Vbeta and 13 Jbeta primers. Profiled with immunoSEQ multiplex PCR; TCRdb holds only in-frame clones, not every one. The sample records about 86,000 clones, about three quarters being singletons. Trimming cost V 5 bases and J 0 bases; bases outside gene matches: 0. The length of the CDR3 is 14 residues. Germline V CDR1 and CDR2: MNHNS, SASEGT. Concerning this clone: Its antigen is unidentified.

The chain is built from TRBV6-1 and TRBJ2-3; 9 positions agree with TRBD2. This TCR came from a man aged 60 to 69 in good health and CMV-seronegative. What was sequenced was PBMCs. The chain's CDR3 is CASSLAGSTDTQYF. Written as DNA, the CDR3 is TGTGCCAGCAGTCTAGCGGGGAGCACAGATACGCAGTATTTT.